One sample yielded the 26 T cell receptor beta chains listed below, sequenced in a study of CD8+CD57+ T cells in acquired aplastic anemia. Genomic DNA constituted the template upon which TCR beta VDJ and CDR3 profiling was performed. TCRdb passed the reads through MiXCR, listing each CDR3 protein once. The profile shows 200,000 or so distinct CDR3 sequences, 50% to 75% of them singletons. Sequenced material: sorted CD4+, CD8+, or CD8+CD57+ T cells (not recorded which) from PBMCs. The receptors here all came from a human donor with severe aplastic anemia or a healthy control (not recorded which).

The chain has TRBV10-3 and TRBJ1-2; the D is unclear. Per the germline V gene, CDR1 is ENHRY and CDR2 is SYGVKD. This CDR3 has 13 amino acids. V gave up 6 bases and J gave up 4 bases, with 12 bases separating them. The CDR3 loop reads CAIRKNPIYGYTF. CDR3 sequence (DNA): TGTGCCATCAGAAAGAACCCGATCTATGGCTACACCTTC.

The V call is TRBV19, the J call TRBJ1-4; tentative D call: TRBD1 (6 bases). The V end lost 6 bases, the J end lost 8 bases, and 19 bases lay between the germline ends. The length of the CDR3 is 15 residues. The germline V gene has CDR1 LNHDA and CDR2 SQIVND (reference sequence). CDR3 bases: TGTGCCAGTAGCGGACCGGGACACGTCGAGGAAAAACTGTTTTTT. It yields the protein CASSGPGHVEEKLFF.

The chain combines TRBV7-2 with TRBJ2-7, with D unresolved. CDR1 is SGHTA and CDR2 is FQGNSA in the germline V gene. V was cut by 8 bases and J by 3 bases, with 14 bases left in between. The CDR3 length is 13 residues. CDR3 residues: CASRATFNYEQYF. The CDR3 DNA is TGTGCCAGCCGGGCCACCTTCAACTACGAGCAGTACTTC.

This chain links TRBV24-1 with TRBJ1-5; D not certain. The CDR3 contains 23 residues. CDR1 is KGHDR and CDR2 is SFDVKD in the germline V gene. Between the trimmed V and J ends, which lost 7 bases and 0 bases, there was a span of 36 bases. The CDR3: CATSSSGVCHTHDALCSNQPQHF. CDR3 sequence (DNA): TGTGCCACCAGCTCCTCTGGGGTTTGCCACACTCATGATGCACTGTGTAGCAATCAGCCCCAGCATTTT.

This rearrangement joins TRBV25-1 to TRBJ1-1; the D gene is possibly TRBD1 (6 bases). Germline lookup yields CDR1 MGHDK and CDR2 SYGVNS. The CDR3 spans 13 residues. V was shortened by 2 bases and J by 5 bases, with 9 bases between the two germline ends. The CDR3 DNA sequence: TGTGCCAGCAGTGAAATTCAGGGGACTGAAGCTTTCTTT. Its translation: CASSEIQGTEAFF.

The chain joins TRBV5-1 to TRBJ2-5, with a tentative D call TRBD1 (6 bases). Between the trimmed V and J ends, which lost 6 bases and 5 bases, there was a span of 11 bases. CDR1 is SGHRS and CDR2 is YFSETQ in the germline V gene. The CDR3 runs 12 residues. DNA of the CDR3: TGCGCCAGCACGGACCAGGGGGAGACCCAGTACTTC. Amino acids: CASTDQGETQYF.

The chain employs TRBV7-8 and TRBJ2-7; TRBD2 matches at 10 bases. Germline V gives CDR1 SGHVS, CDR2 FQNEAQ. The trim removed 5 bases at V and 0 bases at J, leaving 7 bases unmatched. This CDR3 is built from 16 residues. The CDR3 region has the DNA TGTGCCAGCAGCCCCGCACTAGCGGGAAACTCCTACGAGCAGTACTTC. Translation gives CASSPALAGNSYEQYF.

J is TRBJ2-6 and V is TRBV19; D not resolved. Germline CDR1 is LNHDA and CDR2 is SQIVND (reference sequence). CDR3 size: 15 residues. Deletions cut 6 bases from V and 3 bases from J, with 12 bases between. In nucleotides, the CDR3 is TGTGCCAGTAGCCCAATCAGGCTTGGGGCCAACGTCCTGACTTTC. The encoded protein is CASSPIRLGANVLTF.

In this sample, this clonotype turned up once. The chain recombines TRBV7-9 with TRBJ2-3, with TRBD2 as a possible D gene (7 bases). The V and J ends lost 1 base and 4 bases respectively, with 12 bases between them. This CDR3 region has 15 residues. CDR1 is SEHNR and CDR2 is FQNEAQ in the germline V gene (reference sequence). The CDR3 region is CASSLDSGGPDTQYF. The DNA of the CDR3 is TGTGCCAGCAGCTTAGATTCGGGGGGCCCAGATACGCAGTATTTT.

Comments on this clonotype: This sequence may be a read error, since a much larger clone differs from it by one base. The chain joins TRBV12-3 or TRBV12-4 to TRBJ2-1, with unresolved D. CDR3 length: 15 residues. The CDR3 bases are TGTACCAGCAGTTTCGTTCAGCTATCCTACAATGAGCAGTTCTTC. This codes for CTSSFVQLSYNEQFF.

V is TRBV2 and J is TRBJ1-4; D possibly corresponds to TRBD1 (6 bases). Germline V gives CDR1 SNHLY, CDR2 FYNNEI. CDR3 size: 13 residues. V dropped 5 bases and J dropped 12 bases, with 16 bases sitting between them. CDR3 sequence: CASSRTGGGELFF. CDR3 nucleotide sequence: TGTGCCAGCAGTCGCACCGGGGGCGGGGAACTGTTTTTT.

The chain carries TRBV2 and TRBJ2-1; 7 positions match TRBD2. Germline lookup yields CDR1 SNHLY and CDR2 FYNNEI. CDR3 size: 15 residues. The V gene end was trimmed by 9 bases and the J gene end by 1 base; junction bases not matched to a gene: 9. The chain's CDR3 is CASTQRESSYNEQFF. CDR3 bases: TGTGCCAGTACCCAGCGGGAATCATCCTACAATGAGCAGTTCTTC. The whole variable domain, remainder taken from reference TRBV2 and TRBJ2-1, is EPEVTQTPSHQVTQMGQEVILRCVPISNHLYFYWYRQILGQKVEFLVSFYNNEISEKSEIFDDQFSVERPDGSNFTLKIRSTKLEDSAMYFCASTQRESSYNEQFFGPGTRLTVL.

The V and J genes are TRBV12-3 or TRBV12-4 and TRBJ2-5, with 9 positions matching TRBD1. The CDR3 consists of 16 residues. V lost 7 bases to trimming and J lost 5 bases; unmatched junction nucleotides: 14. In nucleotides, the CDR3 is TGTGCCAGCACCCAAGGGACAGGGTCTTTTAGGGAGACCCAGTACTTC. This gives the protein CASTQGTGSFRETQYF.

As concerns this clonotype: This may arise from a read error, as a much more abundant clone is one base away. The chain employs TRBV11-3 and TRBJ1-4, with 9 bases fitting TRBD1. The CDR3 is made up of 15 amino acids. J was trimmed by 6 bases and V by 6 bases; bases with no gene match: 8. Germline V gene sequence: CDR1 SGHNT, CDR2 YENEEA. The CDR3, as DNA: TGTGCCAGCAGTGAAAACACAGGGGGCGATGAAAAACTGTTTTTT. It yields the protein CASSENTGGDEKLFF.

This clonotype was recorded at least ten times. V and J are TRBV7-8 and TRBJ2-7; D is unresolved. Germline V gene data show CDR1 as SGHVS and CDR2 as FQNEAQ. The CDR3 contains 14 residues. V gave up 4 bases and J gave up 5 bases, with 15 bases separating them. Here the CDR3 reads CASSSLQDPDEQYF. CDR3 DNA: TGTGCCAGCAGCTCCCTCCAGGACCCTGACGAGCAGTACTTC.

This clonotype has at least ten counts. The rearrangement links TRBV4-1 to TRBJ2-1, with 10 nucleotides matching TRBD2. The CDR3 spans 15 residues. CDR1 and CDR2 (germline): MGHRA, YSYEKL. Trimming at V came to 0 bases and at J to 10 bases, leaving 6 bases not matched to a gene. The CDR3 DNA follows: TGCGCCAGCAGCCAAGAGAGAGCGGGGGGGCAGGAGCAGTTCTTC. Its protein is CASSQERAGGQEQFF.

Details on this clonotype: One junction end does not reproduce the germline sequence, and a read error may be involved. The V gene is TRBV5-5, the J gene TRBJ1-1; the D is unclear. The V gene's germline CDR1 is SGHKS and CDR2 YYEKEE (reference sequence). The CDR3 runs to 13 residues. CDR3 in amino acids: CASSLDYDTVAFF. CDR3 nucleotide sequence: TGTGCCAGCAGCTTAGATTACGACACTGTAGCTTTCTTT.

This chain connects TRBV9 to TRBJ1-5; D not certain. Germline values: CDR1 SGDLS, CDR2 YYNGEE. The V and J ends lost 5 bases and 6 bases respectively, with 12 bases between them. This CDR3 region has 13 residues. CDR3 sequence reads: CASSRSPGQPQHF. Here the CDR3 DNA reads TGTGCCAGCAGTCGTAGTCCAGGTCAGCCCCAGCATTTT.

V gene TRBV7-9 combines with J gene TRBJ1-1; D gene uncertain. Per the germline V gene, CDR1 is SEHNR and CDR2 is FQNEAQ (reference sequence). The CDR3 totals 11 residues. V dropped 3 bases and J dropped 10 bases, with 9 bases sitting between them. This CDR3 reads CASSFGHGAFF. The CDR3 DNA reads as TGTGCCAGCAGCTTTGGGCACGGAGCTTTCTTT.

Ten or more counts support this clonotype. CDR3 in DNA: TGTGCCAGTAGTACCCCATGGGGAAGCACAGATACGCAGTATTTT. It yields the protein CASSTPWGSTDTQYF. This chain joins TRBV19 and TRBJ2-3; D gene uncertain. This CDR3 region has 15 residues. The germline CDR1 and CDR2 sequences are LNHDA and SQIVND (reference sequence). Trimming shortened V by 4 bases and J by 0 bases, and 11 bases separated the two germline ends.

The chain carries TRBV20-1 and TRBJ2-5, with 9 bases aligning to TRBD2. The CDR3 runs 15 residues. The germline V gene has CDR1 DFQATT and CDR2 SNEGSKA (reference sequence). J was trimmed by 1 base and V by 3 bases; bases with no gene match: 6. The CDR3 nucleotides read TGCAGTGCTAGGGCTAGCGGGGAATCCCAAGAGACCCAGTACTTC. This translates into CSARASGESQETQYF.

The chain has TRBV7-3 and TRBJ2-7; maybe TRBD2 (6 bases). Trimming removed 3 bases at V and 2 bases at J, with 17 bases between. The CDR3 sequence is 16 residues long. Per germline, CDR1 SGHTA and CDR2 FQGTGA. The CDR3 spells CASSLGGSLMTYEQYF. In nucleotides, the CDR3 is TGTGCCAGCAGCTTGGGGGGATCATTAATGACCTACGAGCAGTACTTC.

This clonotype was seen ten or more times. The V gene is TRBV20-1, the J gene TRBJ2-7; weak D call: TRBD2 (7 bases). The CDR3 length is 14 residues. Germline V gene lookup returns CDR1 DFQATT and CDR2 SNEGSKA (reference sequence). Deletions cut 0 bases from V and 3 bases from J, with 12 bases between. The CDR3 DNA is TGCAGTGCTAGAGAGGGGGGCGGGGGCTACGAGCAGTACTTC. Amino acids: CSAREGGGGYEQYF.

The chain has TRBV20-1 and TRBJ2-5, with 12 nucleotides matching TRBD2. Trimming cost V 6 bases and J 12 bases; bases outside gene matches: 8. The germline gives CDR1 DFQATT, CDR2 SNEGSKA (reference sequence). CDR3 length equals 12 residues. The chain's CDR3 is CSARTSGAAEYF. In DNA form, the CDR3 reads TGCAGTGCCCGGACTAGCGGGGCGGCGGAGTACTTC.

The sample holds one count of this clonotype. A clone one base away is much larger, so this may be a read error. The chain recombines TRBV9 with TRBJ2-7; D possibly corresponds to TRBD1 (5 bases). The CDR3 has 13 residues. The germline gives CDR1 SGDLS, CDR2 YYNGEE. Trimming pared 7 bases from V and 4 bases from J, leaving 15 bases between. The CDR3 DNA reads TGTGCCAGCTGCCCAGGGAATTGGTACGAGCAGTACTTC. Translation: CASCPGNWYEQYF.

This sequence joins TRBV5-1 and TRBJ2-5; 9 positions agree with TRBD2. The J segment lost 2 bases and the V segment lost 4 bases, leaving 12 bases of the junction unmatched. Germline CDR1 and CDR2: SGHRS and YFSETQ. The CDR3 loop spans 17 amino acids. CDR3 in DNA: TGCGCCAGCAGCGCTCACGGGGTTAGCGGGGGACAAGAGACCCAGTACTTC. The encoded protein is CASSAHGVSGGQETQYF.